A single sample is the source of the 30 T cell receptor beta chains below, sequenced in a study of Graves' ophthalmopathy and Graves' hyperthyroidism. Scientists amplified the TCR beta CDR3 regions from RNA transcripts. HTBI-primed first-round RT-PCR preceded second-round multiplex PCR. Each CDR3 protein is one row after TCRdb ran MiXCR on the multiplex PCR reads. The sample has about 230,000 distinct CDR3 sequences, roughly 50% seen once. The material sequenced was peripheral blood. These receptors originate from an adult man with Graves' ophthalmopathy.

This rearrangement joins TRBV10-3 to TRBJ2-3; 12 bases align to TRBD2. CDR1 and CDR2 (germline): ENHRY, SYGVKD. The CDR3 is made up of 15 amino acids. After removal of 4 bases from V and 7 bases from J, the junction contained 6 bases not matched to a gene. CDR3 coding DNA: TGTGCCATCAGTGCCCTAGCGGGGGGGCGAAATACGCAGTATTTT. Its protein is CAISALAGGRNTQYF.

This clonotype has a handful of counts. The chain has TRBV2 and TRBJ1-1; D is unclear. CDR1 is SNHLY, CDR2 FYNNEI, per germline. This CDR3 is built from 14 residues. V shed 7 bases and J shed 1 base, with 13 bases lying between them. This CDR3 is CASNLIGKNTEAFF. DNA of the CDR3: TGTGCCAGCAATCTTATAGGCAAGAACACTGAAGCTTTCTTT.

This clonotype appeared once. CDR3 DNA: TGTGCCAGCAGCTTATCGGGTGCGCAGGCCAATGAGCAGTTCTTC. Protein sequence: CASSLSGAQANEQFF. This chain joins TRBV7-3 and TRBJ2-7; no clear D gene. The last part of the DNA fits TRBJ2-1 better; the J call may be wrong. CDR1 SGHTA and CDR2 FQGTGA come from the germline V gene. CDR3 length: 15 amino acids.

The chain has TRBV5-5 and TRBJ1-5, with D maybe TRBD1 (6 bases). V lost 0 bases and J lost 6, with 13 bases in between. Germline CDR1 SGHKS, CDR2 YYEKEE (reference sequence). The CDR3 sequence is 15 residues long. CDR3 sequence: CASSLGQGRRQPQHF. The CDR3 nucleotides are TGTGCCAGCAGCTTGGGGCAGGGGCGCCGTCAGCCCCAGCATTTT. Drawing the rest from reference TRBV5-5 and TRBJ1-5, the complete variable domain is DAGVTQSPTHLIKTRGQQVTLRCSPISGHKSVSWYQQVLGQGPQFIFQYYEKEERGRGNFPDRFSARQFPNYSSELNVNALLLGDSALYLCASSLGQGRRQPQHFGDGTRLSIL.

The rearrangement links TRBV12-3 or TRBV12-4 to TRBJ1-2; D is undetermined. Trimming stripped 3 bases from V and 2 bases from J, with 7 bases between. The CDR3 is 13 amino acids. CDR3 DNA: TGTGCCAGCAGTTTTAGCAGCAACTATGGCTACACCTTC. Residues: CASSFSSNYGYTF.

J is TRBJ2-7 and V is TRBV29-1; possibly TRBD1 for D (5 bases). Deletions cut 1 base from V and 7 bases from J, with 20 bases between. Germline loops: CDR1 SQVTM, CDR2 ANQGSEA. The CDR3 totals 15 residues. CDR3 residues: CSVEGGLNVDNEQYF. DNA of the CDR3: TGCAGCGTTGAAGGGGGCCTTAATGTCGACAATGAGCAGTACTTC.

The rearrangement uses TRBV9 and TRBJ1-2; D is ambiguous. The CDR3 is 13 amino acids. Trimming removed 3 bases at V and 3 bases at J, with 9 bases between. The germline V gene encodes CDR1 SGDLS and CDR2 YYNGEE. The DNA of the CDR3 is TGTGCCAGCAGCGGAGAAGGTTACTATGGCTACACCTTC. Its translation is CASSGEGYYGYTF.

This sequence joins TRBV7-9 and TRBJ2-2; weak D call: TRBD1 (6 bases). The CDR3 has 14 residues. V lost 0 bases and J 7 bases, leaving 9 bases between the germline ends. CDR1 is SEHNR and CDR2 is FQNEAQ in the germline V gene (reference sequence). CDR3 sequence (DNA): TGTGCCAGCAGCTTAGCAACAGGGTACGGGGAGCTGTTTTTT. Translated, it gives CASSLATGYGELFF.

This clonotype was found once. The V and J genes are TRBV29-1 and TRBJ1-3, with D perhaps TRBD1 (5 bases). V shed 3 bases and J shed 1 base, with 13 bases lying between them. The CDR3 runs to 15 residues. Germline V gives CDR1 SQVTM, CDR2 ANQGSEA. The CDR3 loop reads CSVDETVASGNTIYF. DNA of the CDR3: TGCAGCGTTGACGAGACAGTTGCGTCTGGAAACACCATATATTTT. The full variable domain, with the rest looked up from reference TRBV29-1 and TRBJ1-3, is SAVISQKPSRDICQRGTSLTIQCQVDSQVTMMFWYRQQPGQSLTLIATANQGSEATYESGFVIDKFPISRPNLTFSTLTVSNMSPEDSSIYLCSVDETVASGNTIYFGEGSWLTVV.

There are a few counts of this clonotype. The chain uses TRBV10-2 and TRBJ2-7; D possibly corresponds to TRBD1 (6 bases). The CDR3 runs 13 residues. In germline, CDR1 is WSHSY, CDR2 SAAADI. Trimming pared 6 bases from V and 6 bases from J, leaving 15 bases between. In nucleotides, the CDR3 is TGCGCCAGCAGATCAGACCGGGACATCGAGCAGTACTTC. It specifies CASRSDRDIEQYF.

This chain uses TRBV2 with TRBJ1-1, with D unclear. Germline V gives CDR1 SNHLY, CDR2 FYNNEI. The CDR3 covers 13 residues. The V gene lost 2 bases and the J gene lost 6 bases, with 10 bases spanning the gap. The CDR3 protein is CASSEYSAAEAFF. The CDR3 nucleotides read TGTGCCAGCAGTGAATACTCGGCAGCTGAAGCTTTCTTT.

This clonotype was detected only a few times. V usage is TRBV9 and J usage is TRBJ1-6; perhaps TRBD1 as D (5 bases). Trimming cost V 4 bases and J 11 bases, with 16 bases left between them. This CDR3 contains 14 residues. Germline CDR1 is SGDLS and CDR2 is YYNGEE. In nucleotides, the CDR3 is TGTGCCAGCAGCCCCTCTTCGGGGCCGCCACCCCTCCACTTT. As protein: CASSPSSGPPPLHF.

In its sample, this clonotype was seen a few times. The chain joins TRBV29-1 to TRBJ2-7, with D uncertain. CDR1 SQVTM and CDR2 ANQGSEA come from the germline V gene. Between the trimmed V and J ends, which lost 7 bases and 3 bases, there was a span of 10 bases. The CDR3 consists of 11 residues. The chain's CDR3 is CSARHYYEQYF. The DNA of the CDR3 is TGCAGCGCGAGACACTACTACGAGCAGTACTTC.

J is TRBJ1-2 and V is TRBV20-1; 12 nucleotides match TRBD1. Germline CDR1 and CDR2: DFQATT and SNEGSKA (reference sequence). The CDR3 extends over 14 amino acids. Trimming took 3 bases from V and 7 from J; bases not matched to a gene: 6. CDR3 in amino acids: CSARGTGGEGGYTF. The CDR3 DNA sequence: TGCAGTGCTAGGGGGACAGGGGGCGAAGGTGGCTACACCTTC.

This clonotype was recorded once. The V gene is TRBV7-2, the J gene TRBJ2-7, with 11 bases matching TRBD2. Unmatched junction bases numbered 5, after V lost 4 bases and J lost 6 bases. This CDR3 spans 14 amino acids. In germline, CDR1 is SGHTA, CDR2 FQGNSA. The CDR3 spells CASSSLAGVGEQYF. The CDR3 region has the DNA TGTGCCAGCAGCTCACTAGCGGGAGTAGGCGAGCAGTACTTC. Variable domain in full (rest from reference TRBV7-2 and TRBJ2-7): GAGVSQSPSNKVTEKGKDVELRCDPISGHTALYWYRQSLGQGLEFLIYFQGNSAPDKSGLPSDRFSAERTGGSVSTLTIQRTQQEDSAVYLCASSSLAGVGEQYFGPGTRLTVT.

There are a few counts of this clonotype. This chain uses TRBV24-1 with TRBJ2-5; D ambiguous. V was cut by 1 base and J by 4 bases, with 9 bases left in between. The length of the CDR3 is 14 residues. CDR1 is KGHDR, CDR2 SFDVKD, per germline. The CDR3 sequence is CATSDFDSGETQYF. The CDR3 DNA is TGTGCCACCAGTGATTTTGACTCGGGAGAGACCCAGTACTTC.

This clonotype occurred a few times. This chain joins TRBV6-1 and TRBJ2-7, with D uncertain. V was trimmed by 1 base and J by 9 bases, leaving 10 bases between them. The CDR3 totals 12 residues. Germline V CDR1 and CDR2: MNHNS, SASEGT. The DNA of the CDR3 is TGTGCCAGCAGTGAAGGTAGCTCCGGGCAGTACTTC. Its translation: CASSEGSSGQYF.

The rearrangement links TRBV7-8 to TRBJ1-5; D is unresolved. CDR1 and CDR2 from the germline V gene are SGHVS and FQNEAQ. This CDR3 comprises 14 residues. V gave up 2 bases and J gave up 5 bases, with 10 bases separating them. The DNA for the CDR3 is TGTGCCAGCAGCTTAACCCCGGTGGATCAGCCCCAGCATTTT. It yields the protein CASSLTPVDQPQHF.

The chain recombines TRBV12-3 or TRBV12-4 with TRBJ2-7; a weak D match, TRBD2 (5 bases). The V end was cut by 4 bases, the J end by 2 bases, with 15 bases between. The CDR3 totals 15 residues. The CDR3 loop reads CASSSRRADPYEQYF. The CDR3 nucleotides read TGTGCCAGCAGTTCCCGGAGAGCGGACCCCTACGAGCAGTACTTC.

The chain is built from TRBV7-9 and TRBJ1-1; TRBD1 is a possible D gene (5 bases). The V gene lost 6 bases and the J gene lost 5 bases, with 13 bases spanning the gap. CDR1 SEHNR and CDR2 FQNEAQ come from the germline V gene (reference sequence). CDR3 size: 13 residues. This chain's CDR3 is CASSQGPGTEAFF. The CDR3 DNA sequence: TGTGCCAGCAGTCAGGGCCCTGGGACTGAAGCTTTCTTT.

The V gene is TRBV2, the J gene TRBJ2-5; TRBD1 agrees at 7 bases. The CDR3 sequence is 13 residues long. Germline CDR1 SNHLY, CDR2 FYNNEI. V lost 7 bases and J lost 4; bases outside the gene matches: 6. The CDR3 is CASIRGLGETQYF. CDR3 nucleotide sequence: TGTGCCAGCATTAGGGGGCTGGGAGAGACCCAGTACTTC. Using reference TRBV2 and TRBJ2-5 for the parts outside the CDR3, the full variable domain is EPEVTQTPSHQVTQMGQEVILRCVPISNHLYFYWYRQILGQKVEFLVSFYNNEISEKSEIFDDQFSVERPDGSNFTLKIRSTKLEDSAMYFCASIRGLGETQYFGPGTRLLVL.

The chain links TRBV7-9 to TRBJ1-1; D uncertain. The germline CDR1 and CDR2 sequences are SEHNR and FQNEAQ (reference sequence). This CDR3 spans 17 amino acids. V dropped 5 bases and J dropped 4 bases, with 23 bases sitting between them. The CDR3 DNA follows: TGTGCCAGCAGCGTTGAAGGGAACAAGTTTTTCAGCACTGAAGCTTTCTTT. It translates to CASSVEGNKFFSTEAFF.

The chain links TRBV10-3 to TRBJ1-2; no definite D call. The CDR3 length is 15 residues. V shed 5 bases and J shed 0 bases, with 13 bases lying between them. Germline V gene sequence: CDR1 ENHRY, CDR2 SYGVKD. CDR3 coding DNA: TGTGCCATCAGTTTCCACGGACGCACTAACTATGGCTACACCTTC. As protein: CAISFHGRTNYGYTF.

This clonotype was seen just once. The V and J genes are TRBV10-3 and TRBJ1-3, with D unclear. This CDR3 is built from 15 residues. Trimming pared 7 bases from V and 2 bases from J, leaving 15 bases between. Germline CDR1 is ENHRY and CDR2 is SYGVKD. CDR3 loop: CAIMDRRGTGNTIYF. The CDR3, as DNA: TGTGCCATCATGGACCGTCGCGGGACTGGAAACACCATATATTTT.

This clonotype was counted between two and nine times. The chain combines TRBV20-1 with TRBJ2-7; 7 positions agree with TRBD2. CDR1 is DFQATT and CDR2 is SNEGSKA in the germline V gene (reference sequence). V lost 6 bases, J lost 0 bases, and 14 bases stayed unmatched. The CDR3 is made up of 16 amino acids. The CDR3 region is CSATRLALLSSYEQYF. CDR3 bases: TGCAGTGCAACAAGACTAGCCCTACTCAGCTCCTACGAGCAGTACTTC.

The chain joins TRBV7-9 to TRBJ2-6, with D perhaps matching TRBD1 (5 bases). This CDR3 is built from 15 residues. Germline V gene data show CDR1 as SEHNR and CDR2 as FQNEAQ (reference sequence). Trimming removed 4 bases from V and 4 bases from J, with 11 bases in between. CDR3 nucleotides: TGTGCCAGCAGCTCTCTAGGGGCCGGGGCCAACGTCCTGACTTTC. Its translation is CASSSLGAGANVLTF.

The chain combines TRBV20-1 with TRBJ1-4; no reliable D call. The CDR3 runs 15 residues. Trimming removed 3 bases from V and 6 bases from J, with 17 bases in between. Per germline, CDR1 DFQATT and CDR2 SNEGSKA (reference sequence). The CDR3 nucleotides read TGCAGTGCTAGGGTCCCTAGCGCCGGTCATGAAAAACTGTTTTTT. This codes for CSARVPSAGHEKLFF.

The chain employs TRBV19 and TRBJ1-1, with D maybe TRBD1 (5 bases). Germline V lookup: CDR1 LNHDA, CDR2 SQIVND (reference sequence). Trimming shortened V by 6 bases and J by 5 bases, and 16 bases separated the two germline ends. CDR3 length: 14 residues. The CDR3 bases are TGTGCCAGTAGACCCCTCAGGGCGGGGACTGAAGCTTTCTTT. Protein sequence: CASRPLRAGTEAFF. Looking up the rest from reference TRBV19 and TRBJ1-1 gives the full variable domain: DGGITQSPKYLFRKEGQNVTLSCEQNLNHDAMYWYRQDPGQGLRLIYYSQIVNDFQKGDIAEGYSVSREKKESFPLTVTSAQKNPTAFYLCASRPLRAGTEAFFGQGTRLTVV.

This clonotype has ten or more counts. This rearrangement joins TRBV29-1 to TRBJ1-1; D is perhaps TRBD1 (5 bases). CDR3 length: 13 amino acids. Looked up from germline, CDR1 is SQVTM and CDR2 is ANQGSEA. V was pared by 8 bases and J by 1 base, with 14 bases between. In nucleotides, the CDR3 is TGCAGCTTCCGTGGGGCGGGGAACACTGAAGCTTTCTTT. Translation: CSFRGAGNTEAFF.

The chain recombines TRBV5-7 with TRBJ1-4; D not certain. TRBV5-7 carries the ORF label, with uncertain function. V lost 2 bases and J lost 5, with 7 bases in between. There are 13 residues in the CDR3. Here the CDR3 DNA reads TGTGCCAGCAGCTTAAGGCAGAATGAAAAACTGTTTTTT. Residues: CASSLRQNEKLFF.